This T cell receptor beta chain was captured in a study of T cells in localized non-small cell lung cancer. This CDR3 is 15 amino acids long. V lost 0 bases and J 3 bases, leaving 10 bases between the germline ends. Germline-derived CDR1 and CDR2 are SGHDT and YYEEEE. Here immunoSEQ multiplex PCR was the method, and the copy in TCRdb shows in-frame clones only, minus some. The sample contains fewer than 25,000 clones, around 90% of which appear only once. The chain joins TRBV5-6 to TRBJ2-1; the D is unclear. The input for sequencing was peripheral blood, taken before any cancer treatment. This receptor was identified in a male donor at least 60 years old with stage I squamous cell lung carcinoma. Written as DNA, the CDR3 is TGTGCCAGCAGCTTGGACACCGGCGTCTACAATGAGCAGTTCTTC. Residues: CASSLDTGVYNEQFF.